These T cell receptor beta chains were read from a single sample in a study. Via MiXCR, TCRdb re-called the 5' RACE reads, giving one row per CDR3 protein. The sample yields about 57,000 distinct CDR3 sequences, 28% seen once. The sequenced material came from tumor-infiltrating memory CD4+ T cells sorted from the breast tumor. The source of these receptors is a female donor with breast cancer. CDR3s include the opening cysteine and the closing phenylalanine or tryptophan. D genes are given only for firm matches. Only part of the rows carry a size: once, few, many, or a class if the clone is expanded.

clone_size | d_call | j_call | v_call | cdr3_length | cdr3_nt | cdr3_aa
many | TRBD1 | TRBJ2-5 | TRBV5-1 | 15 | TGCGCCAGCAGCCGGGGGACAGGGGGCGAGGAGACCCAGTACTTC | CASSRGTGGEETQYF
. | . | TRBJ1-5 | TRBV7-2 | 14 | TGTGCCAGCAGCTTAATGAGAGGGCCTCAGCCCCAGCATTTT | CASSLMRGPQPQHF
. | . | TRBJ2-5 | TRBV20-1 | 12 | TGCAGTGCCACCGGGACTCTTGAGACCCAGTACTTC | CSATGTLETQYF
. | . | TRBJ2-7 | TRBV7-9 | 14 | TGTGCCAGCAGCTTCTGGGACGGAGACTACGAGCAGTACTTC | CASSFWDGDYEQYF
many | . | TRBJ1-1 | TRBV27 | 13 | TGTGCCAGCAGCCTCGTTATGAACACTGAAGCTTTCTTT | CASSLVMNTEAFF
. | TRBD2 | TRBJ2-7 | TRBV4-2 | 18 | TGTGCCAGCAGCCAAGGCGGGACTAGCGGGAGATATTTTTACGAGCAGTACTTC | CASSQGGTSGRYFYEQYF
few | . | TRBJ2-3 | TRBV6-5 | 15 | TGTGCCAGCAGCTCGGACCCGCTCGACACAGATACGCAGTATTTT | CASSSDPLDTDTQYF
few | . | TRBJ2-3 | TRBV12-5 | 14 | TGTGCTAGTGCCCTGGGGGAGTTCACAGATACGCAGTATTTT | CASALGEFTDTQYF
. | . | TRBJ2-1 | TRBV11-3 | 15 | TGTGCCAGCAGCTCTCGGTCGGGCTCCTACAATGAGCAGTTCTTC | CASSSRSGSYNEQFF
few | . | TRBJ2-1 | TRBV20-1 | 15 | TGCAGTGCTAGAGATCCCTCCAGGTTTGGCAATGAGCAGTTCTTC | CSARDPSRFGNEQFF
. | . | TRBJ2-1 | TRBV4-1 | 16 | TGCGCCAGCAGCCCGCAAGACAGACCAACCTACAATGAGCAGTTCTTC | CASSPQDRPTYNEQFF
. | . | TRBJ1-5 | TRBV18 | 13 | TGTGCCAGCACGACGGGGGTCGATCGGCCCCAGCATTTT | CASTTGVDRPQHF